Listed below are T cell receptor beta chains from one sample, sequenced in a study of prognosis after radiotherapy for stage I lung cancer. Via MiXCR, TCRdb re-called the multiplex PCR reads, giving one row per CDR3 protein. In the table there are roughly 14,000 distinct CDR3 sequences, around 56% of which are singletons. The sample in question was PBMCs, obtained before or after stereotactic body radiation therapy (not recorded which). The receptors come from a donor over 45 with non-small cell lung cancer. Both conserved end residues are part of each CDR3. The order of the fields is CDR3 length, V gene, J gene, clone size, CDR3 protein. For some rows the clone size is stated as once, few or many, or as a class when expanded; others skip it.

cdr3_length: 13; v_call: TRBV6-1; j_call: TRBJ2-7; clone_size: -; cdr3_aa: CASIRTSSYEQYF
cdr3_length: 15; v_call: TRBV4-2; j_call: TRBJ2-7; clone_size: medium-sized; cdr3_aa: CASSQDLGFTYEQYF
cdr3_length: 13; v_call: TRBV19; j_call: TRBJ2-5; clone_size: -; cdr3_aa: CASSRGYQETQYF
cdr3_length: 17; v_call: TRBV28; j_call: TRBJ2-1; clone_size: -; cdr3_aa: CASSFGGPSGRGNEKFF
cdr3_length: 17; v_call: TRBV5-1; j_call: TRBJ1-1; clone_size: medium-sized; cdr3_aa: CASSPGGGQGFGTEAFF
cdr3_length: 17; v_call: TRBV5-6; j_call: TRBJ2-4; clone_size: many; cdr3_aa: CASSFSLAGIAKNIQYF
cdr3_length: 14; v_call: TRBV6-1; j_call: TRBJ1-2; clone_size: -; cdr3_aa: CASREQGARSGYTF
cdr3_length: 15; v_call: TRBV2; j_call: TRBJ2-1; clone_size: medium-sized; cdr3_aa: CASSVRNAGEGRQFF
cdr3_length: 16; v_call: TRBV9; j_call: TRBJ2-2; clone_size: -; cdr3_aa: CASSAQQVLNTWELFF
cdr3_length: 14; v_call: TRBV6-8; j_call: TRBJ2-7; clone_size: once; cdr3_aa: CAIKREEFSYEQYF
cdr3_length: 11; v_call: TRBV6-1; j_call: TRBJ1-1; clone_size: many; cdr3_aa: CASSVGPEAFF
cdr3_length: 13; v_call: TRBV27; j_call: TRBJ1-5; clone_size: -; cdr3_aa: CASSLTDGGPHHF
cdr3_length: 19; v_call: TRBV9; j_call: TRBJ2-1; clone_size: -; cdr3_aa: CASIVAPPGTSGSSYEQFF
cdr3_length: 15; v_call: TRBV19; j_call: TRBJ1-2; clone_size: many; cdr3_aa: CASSIEDRLNYGYTF
cdr3_length: 13; v_call: TRBV5-1; j_call: TRBJ2-5; clone_size: many; cdr3_aa: CATQGQGGETQYF
cdr3_length: 15; v_call: TRBV3-1; j_call: TRBJ2-7; clone_size: large; cdr3_aa: CASSQGPGDLYEQYF
cdr3_length: 14; v_call: TRBV27; j_call: TRBJ2-1; clone_size: many; cdr3_aa: CASRPAGGGNEQFF